The subject of this entry is one T cell receptor (beta chain). Its specificity is not known. The sample comes from a study of response to subunit inactivated influenza vaccine. Whole-study results and caveats: Authors suggested seasonal influenza vaccinations each recruit few new T cells.

The germline CDR1 and CDR2 sequences are MNHEY and SVGAGI. CDR3 length: 16 residues. The junction had 7 bases not matched to a gene; V was cut back by 0 bases and J by 7 bases. From the RT-PCR reads, TCRdb called clonotypes with MiXCR, one entry per CDR3 protein. Of hundreds of thousands of distinct CDR3 sequences listed, approximately 17% are singletons. This sequence was found in a man aged 50-60 years who received an inactivated influenza vaccine. This material consisted of PBMCs from blood, taken about 5 days after vaccination. V is TRBV6-5 and J is TRBJ1-5, with 9 bases lining up with TRBD1. The CDR3 loop is CASSYSGTGSRQPQHF. CDR3 in DNA: TGTGCCAGCAGTTACTCAGGGACAGGGTCGCGGCAGCCCCAGCATTTT.